A selection of T cell receptor beta chains follows, all from one sample in a study of blood T cell repertoires in COVID-19. Measured with immunoSEQ multiplex PCR; TCRdb has only the in-frame clones, and not every one. Of about 260,000 clones in the sample, roughly 80% were seen once. Sequencing was carried out using PBMCs or T cells enriched from blood (not recorded which). The receptors were sampled from a man between 25 and 39 years old with acute COVID-19. Both conserved end residues are part of each CDR3. Expanded clones get a size class; other rows say once, few or many, or leave the size out.

clone size	J gene	V gene	CDR3 protein
-	TRBJ2-4	TRBV6-2/TRBV6-3	CASSWTRRNIQYF
-	TRBJ2-1	TRBV7-2	CASSLRSGQTYNEQFF
few	TRBJ2-1	TRBV4-3	CASSQFASTPEQFF
few	TRBJ2-1	TRBV6-5	CASRALTGVNHEQFF
-	TRBJ2-1	TRBV7-8	CASRQKEGSYNEQFF
-	TRBJ2-2	TRBV5-1	CASSLEVTGPPGELFF
-	TRBJ2-3	TRBV10-2	CASSDRWTGASTDTQYF
-	TRBJ1-2	TRBV5-1	CASSSSGSYDYGYTF
-	TRBJ1-2	TRBV4-1	CASSLPPTGALGYTF
-	TRBJ1-2	TRBV28	CASRSGNYGYTF
-	TRBJ1-5	TRBV6-6	CASSYSSGGTGQPQHF
-	TRBJ2-2	TRBV27	CASSSLGTGLVTGELFF
-	TRBJ2-6	TRBV2	CASSDRVSSGANVLTF
-	TRBJ1-4	TRBV2	CASNRDRGEKLFF
once	TRBJ1-5	TRBV27	CASSSNLVGQPQHF
-	TRBJ1-2	TRBV3-1/TRBV3-2	CASSQDLGRGGYTF
-	TRBJ2-5	TRBV25-1	CASSEERGIQETQYF
-	TRBJ1-1	TRBV5-6	CASSGVLETEAFF
-	TRBJ1-1	TRBV19	CASSSPAGINTEAFF
-	TRBJ2-1	TRBV14	CASSHEIRNEQFF
-	TRBJ1-4	TRBV7-9	CASSFPGATNEKLFF
-	TRBJ2-1	TRBV6-5	CASTGTYLQGEQFF
-	TRBJ2-5	TRBV2	CASSETGFEESETQYF
-	TRBJ1-3	TRBV7-6	CASSPLRLSSGNTIYF
-	TRBJ2-1	TRBV18	CASWGGYNEQFF
-	TRBJ1-1	TRBV5-5	CASSLQGMVGMGEAFF
-	TRBJ1-2	TRBV4-1	CASSQEFPKTFGYTF
-	TRBJ2-1	TRBV12-2	CASRCPLLAGRREQFF
-	TRBJ2-2	TRBV2	CASTLRTANTGELFF
-	TRBJ2-2	TRBV14	CASSAAGGPIGELFF
-	TRBJ2-2	TRBV28	CASSWGQGAGELFF
-	TRBJ1-2	TRBV5-1	CASSQDTYGYTF
-	TRBJ1-1	TRBV10-1	CASSGLYEAFF
once	TRBJ2-1	TRBV7-2	CASSPLPYNEQFF
few	TRBJ2-3	TRBV5-1	CASSLGSGVADTQYF
-	TRBJ1-1	TRBV5-1	CASSGDRGTEAFF
-	TRBJ2-1	TRBV6-5	CASSPPRSAYNEQFF
-	TRBJ1-1	TRBV19	CASSTLSTEAFF
-	TRBJ1-2	TRBV9	CASSVEFRVDGYTF
-	TRBJ1-6	TRBV5-1	CATGQGANSPLHF
-	TRBJ2-1	TRBV19	CASRTNPGQEEIDEQFF